What follows are 25 T cell receptor beta chains derived from one specimen sequenced in a study of blood T cell repertoires in COVID-19. The assay was immunoSEQ multiplex PCR, and TCRdb's table has in-frame clones only and misses some. The sample consists of roughly 380,000 clones, about 88% of them appearing once. Material for sequencing was peripheral blood. Source of these receptors: a woman in her 40s with COVID-19, enrolled during active disease.

The V and J genes are TRBV19 and TRBJ2-7; D may be TRBD1 (6 bases). Germline loops: CDR1 LNHDA, CDR2 SQIVND (reference sequence). The V end was cut by 0 bases, the J end by 2 bases, with 11 bases between. This CDR3 contains 15 residues. In DNA, the CDR3 is TGTGCCAGTAGTATAGAGCCAGGGGCCCCCTACGAGCAGTACTTC. Translation: CASSIEPGAPYEQYF.

The chain couples TRBV27 to TRBJ2-1; 9 bases fit TRBD2. Germline V CDR1 and CDR2: MNHEY, SMNVEV (reference sequence). With 5 bases clipped from V and 10 bases from J, the junction kept 12 bases outside the gene matches. The length of the CDR3 is 15 residues. Here the CDR3 DNA reads TGTGCCAGCAGTCGGGGTAGCGGGAGCCACCGGGAGCAGTTCTTC. This gives the protein CASSRGSGSHREQFF.

In this sample, this clone turned up once. This chain joins TRBV5-1 and TRBJ2-3, with D tentatively TRBD2 (6 bases). V lost 2 bases and J 1 base, leaving 14 bases between the germline ends. Per germline, CDR1 SGHRS and CDR2 YFSETQ. This CDR3 has 16 residues. In DNA form, the CDR3 reads TGCGCCAGCAGCTTCGGTAGCGGAGGGGGCACAGATACGCAGTATTTT. It yields the protein CASSFGSGGGTDTQYF.

As concerns this clone: The sample has other DNA sequences that encode this CDR3 too. The chain uses TRBV12-3 or TRBV12-4 and TRBJ1-1, with a possible D match to TRBD1 (5 bases). Trimming shortened V by 6 bases and J by 3 bases, and 8 bases separated the two germline ends. The CDR3 is made up of 12 amino acids. CDR3: CASRQTDTEAFF. In DNA form, the CDR3 reads TGTGCCAGCAGACAGACAGACACTGAAGCTTTCTTT.

The CDR3 bases are TGTGCCACCAGTGACTCCGGGACAGGGGGTCGCGGCTACACCTTC. Amino acids: CATSDSGTGGRGYTF. V is TRBV24-1 and J is TRBJ1-2; 11 nucleotides line up with TRBD1. The germline V gene has CDR1 KGHDR and CDR2 SFDVKD. V lost 4 bases, J lost 8 bases, and 8 bases stayed unmatched. This CDR3 region has 15 residues.

This sequence joins TRBV5-1 and TRBJ2-5; 9 nucleotides line up with TRBD1. CDR3 length: 13 residues. Germline V lookup: CDR1 SGHRS, CDR2 YFSETQ. V shed 4 bases, J shed 5 bases, and the junction held 3 bases outside the gene matches. In nucleotides, the CDR3 is TGCGCCAGCAGCAGGGACAGGGTGGAGACCCAGTACTTC. The encoded protein is CASSRDRVETQYF.

CDR3 nucleotide sequence: TGCGCCAGCAGAATTTCTGCAACTAATGAAAAACTGTTTTTT. Residues: CASRISATNEKLFF. The rearrangement joins TRBV4-3 to TRBJ1-4; D gene uncertain. V lost 6 bases, J lost 0 bases, and 8 bases lay in between. The CDR3 totals 14 residues. Per the germline V gene, CDR1 is LGHNA and CDR2 is YSLEER.

This chain connects TRBV19 to TRBJ1-2, with 8 bases lining up with TRBD1. Germline CDR1 and CDR2: LNHDA and SQIVND (reference sequence). This CDR3 is built from 16 residues. V dropped 4 bases and J dropped 8; count of bases not matched to a gene: 15. CDR3 sequence: CASSTGTGGMMSGYTF. The CDR3 DNA follows: TGTGCCAGTAGTACCGGGACAGGAGGTATGATGTCGGGCTACACCTTC.

The rearrangement links TRBV7-9 to TRBJ2-7; D might be TRBD1 (5 bases). CDR3 length equals 15 residues. Germline-derived CDR1 and CDR2 are SEHNR and FQNEAQ (reference sequence). Trimming cost V 4 bases and J 0 bases, with 13 bases left between them. The DNA of the CDR3 is TGTGCCAGCAGCTCCGTCCGACAGTACTCCTACGAGCAGTACTTC. Translation: CASSSVRQYSYEQYF.

The chain has TRBV7-9 and TRBJ2-2; 8 positions match TRBD1. Trimming removed 0 bases from V and 5 bases from J; junction bases left unmatched: 5. CDR3 length: 16 residues. The germline gives CDR1 SEHNR, CDR2 FQNEAQ (reference sequence). The CDR3 region is CASSLALGQGTGELFF. As DNA, the CDR3 is TGTGCCAGCAGCTTAGCGCTAGGACAGGGAACCGGGGAGCTGTTTTTT.

The CDR3 sequence is CASSQGVDYGYTF. CDR3 nucleotides: TGTGCCAGCAGTCAGGGGGTGGACTATGGCTACACCTTC. The chain recombines TRBV6-2 or TRBV6-3 with TRBJ1-2; TRBD1 aligns across 7 bases. This CDR3 has 13 residues. Germline lookup yields CDR1 MNHEY and CDR2 SVGEGT. The V gene end was trimmed by 5 bases and the J gene end by 3 bases; junction bases not matched to a gene: 3.

The genes are TRBV12-5 and TRBJ1-4; 8 positions agree with TRBD1. V lost 8 bases to trimming and J lost 4 bases; unmatched junction nucleotides: 6. Germline CDR1 and CDR2: LGHNT and FRNRAP. The CDR3 spans 14 residues. CDR3 protein: CASRRDRSNEKLFF. For the CDR3, the DNA is TGTGCTAGTCGCAGGGACAGGAGTAATGAAAAACTGTTTTTT.

The chain recombines TRBV7-8 with TRBJ2-2, with a possible D match to TRBD2 (6 bases). From germline, CDR1 is SGHVS and CDR2 FQNEAQ. The length of the CDR3 is 16 residues. The V gene lost 2 bases and the J gene lost 5 bases, with 15 bases spanning the gap. The CDR3 spells CASSLRGDRWTGELFF. CDR3 nucleotides: TGTGCCAGCAGCTTACGCGGGGACCGGTGGACCGGGGAGCTGTTTTTT.

CDR3 loop: CASSLEGQNNQPQHF. The CDR3, as DNA: TGTGCCAGCAGCTTAGAGGGACAGAACAATCAGCCCCAGCATTTT. The rearrangement links TRBV11-2 to TRBJ1-5; TRBD1 agrees at 7 bases. The CDR3 is made up of 15 amino acids. CDR1 and CDR2 (germline): SGHAT, FQNNGV. J lost 3 bases, V lost 0 bases, and 2 bases had no gene match.

This rearrangement joins TRBV6-2 or TRBV6-3 to TRBJ2-1; D possibly corresponds to TRBD1 (6 bases). Germline V lookup: CDR1 MNHEY, CDR2 SVGEGT. The germline V and J ends were trimmed by 0 bases and 2 bases, with 11 bases remaining between them. This CDR3 is built from 16 residues. CDR3 amino acids: CASSYSQGITYNEQFF. Here the CDR3 DNA reads TGTGCCAGCAGTTACTCCCAGGGGATAACCTACAATGAGCAGTTCTTC.

V gene TRBV27 combines with J gene TRBJ2-3, with 12 bases aligning to TRBD2. The CDR3 length is 16 residues. The V segment lost 5 bases and the J segment 1 base; nucleotides outside the gene matches: 4. Germline V gene lookup returns CDR1 MNHEY and CDR2 SMNVEV (reference sequence). In DNA form, the CDR3 reads TGTGCCAGCAGTATCCGACTAGCGGGGGGCACAGATACGCAGTATTTT. Translation: CASSIRLAGGTDTQYF.

V gene TRBV27 combines with J gene TRBJ1-1; D is undetermined. Per germline, CDR1 MNHEY and CDR2 SMNVEV (reference sequence). The CDR3 has 14 residues. The V gene lost 3 bases and the J gene lost 1 base, with 9 bases spanning the gap. CDR3 amino acids: CASSFGVGNTEAFF. In DNA, the CDR3 is TGTGCCAGCAGTTTCGGGGTGGGGAACACTGAAGCTTTCTTT.

The table lists this clone with a few counts. The J gene is TRBJ2-3, the V gene TRBV10-3, with TRBD1 identical over 9 bases. The ends lost 4 bases at V and 3 bases at J; junction bases unmatched: 5. The CDR3 is 15 amino acids. The germline CDR1 and CDR2 sequences are ENHRY and SYGVKD. In DNA, the CDR3 is TGTGCCATCAGTGTGGACAGGGGAGGTACAGATACGCAGTATTTT. Protein product: CAISVDRGGTDTQYF.

The chain combines TRBV27 with TRBJ1-2; D unclear. Germline V lookup: CDR1 MNHEY, CDR2 SMNVEV (reference sequence). V shed 2 bases and J shed 7 bases, with 14 bases lying between them. The CDR3 spans 14 residues. CDR3 DNA: TGTGCCAGCAGTTTAAAAGTAGGCGGGTTTGGCTACACCTTC. This gives the protein CASSLKVGGFGYTF.

The CDR3 coding sequence is TGTGCCAGCAGCCCCGGGGGGGGCGCGGGGACCCAGTACTTC. It specifies CASSPGGGAGTQYF. The chain is built from TRBV11-3 and TRBJ2-5; the match to TRBD2 covers 8 bases. Germline V gene lookup returns CDR1 SGHNT and CDR2 YENEEA. The CDR3 sequence is 14 residues long. With 5 bases clipped from V and 7 bases from J, the junction kept 9 bases outside the gene matches.

The V call is TRBV27, the J call TRBJ1-4; no definite D call. Germline V gene lookup returns CDR1 MNHEY and CDR2 SMNVEV (reference sequence). The CDR3 length is 15 residues. V lost 5 bases and J lost 10, with 20 bases in between. CDR3 protein: CASSSRGLGVGKLFF. The CDR3 DNA follows: TGTGCCAGCAGTAGCCGGGGATTGGGAGTCGGAAAACTGTTTTTT.

CDR3 sequence: CASSLAAGTVYTF. Written as DNA, the CDR3 is TGCGCCAGCAGCTTGGCCGCGGGCACGGTCTACACCTTC. The genes are TRBV5-1 and TRBJ1-2, with D uncertain. The V gene lost 0 bases and the J gene lost 10 bases, with 13 bases spanning the gap. Germline V gene lookup returns CDR1 SGHRS and CDR2 YFSETQ. CDR3 length equals 13 residues.

The chain employs TRBV28 and TRBJ1-5, with D perhaps TRBD1 (5 bases). Trimming shortened V by 5 bases and J by 7 bases, and 15 bases separated the two germline ends. The germline CDR1 and CDR2 sequences are MDHEN and SYDVKM. The CDR3 is 14 amino acids. The CDR3 sequence is CASSPGRSGQPQHF. Here the CDR3 DNA reads TGTGCCAGCAGTCCCGGACGCTCAGGGCAGCCCCAGCATTTT.

The chain carries TRBV10-3 and TRBJ2-3, with 9 bases fitting TRBD2. The length of the CDR3 is 15 residues. Germline CDR1 is ENHRY and CDR2 is SYGVKD. Trimming took 5 bases from V and 3 from J; bases not matched to a gene: 6. The CDR3 protein is CAISPAGGGTDTQYF. In nucleotides, the CDR3 is TGTGCCATCAGTCCAGCGGGGGGAGGTACAGATACGCAGTATTTT.

This clone came up once. J is TRBJ1-2 and V is TRBV6-4; 12 bases match TRBD1. CDR1 is MRHNA and CDR2 is SNTAGT in the germline V gene. With V trimmed by 5 bases and J by 4 bases, 5 bases remained unmatched. The CDR3 runs 15 residues. The CDR3 bases are TGTGCCAGCAGTAGGGGACAGGGGGCAAGCTATGGCTACACCTTC. It yields the protein CASSRGQGASYGYTF.